This passage covers 18 T cell receptor beta chains from one sample sequenced in a study of cytomegalovirus exposure and HLA in healthy donors. The PCR had 60 Vbeta and 13 Jbeta primers. Clones were sequenced by immunoSEQ multiplex PCR, and TCRdb holds only the in-frame ones, with some missing. The table has 88,000 or so clones, approximately 62% seen once; the top ten hold 3.5% to 4.5%. The sample consisted of PBMCs. These TCRs come from a male donor in good health and CMV-seropositive.

This clone was observed once. The V call is TRBV9, the J call TRBJ2-7, with 10 positions matching TRBD2. The germline V gene encodes CDR1 SGDLS and CDR2 YYNGEE. Trimming removed 3 bases from V and 0 bases from J; junction bases left unmatched: 3. The CDR3 covers 15 residues. This CDR3 reads CASSAGTSVSYEQYF. The CDR3 nucleotides are TGTGCCAGCAGCGCCGGGACTAGCGTCTCCTACGAGCAGTACTTC.

The J gene is TRBJ2-5, the V gene TRBV10-2; TRBD2 agrees at 7 bases. Germline CDR1 reads WSHSY; CDR2 reads SAAADI. This CDR3 contains 15 residues. With 9 bases clipped from V and 2 bases from J, the junction kept 12 bases outside the gene matches. The CDR3 bases are TGCGCCAGTAGCCTGAGCGGCGGGGGTCAAGAGACCCAGTACTTC. Protein sequence: CASSLSGGGQETQYF.

This chain links TRBV29-1 with TRBJ2-7; 7 bases are shared with TRBD1. This CDR3 has 14 residues. Looked up from germline, CDR1 is SQVTM and CDR2 is ANQGSEA. J was trimmed by 7 bases and V by 4 bases; bases with no gene match: 13. CDR3 amino acids: CSVVIQDRWEEQYF. In DNA, the CDR3 is TGCAGCGTTGTTATCCAGGACAGGTGGGAGGAGCAGTACTTC.

This clone was recorded a few times. The chain joins TRBV5-4 to TRBJ1-1; D not resolved. Per the germline V gene, CDR1 is SGHNT and CDR2 is YYREEE (reference sequence). The CDR3 has 13 amino acids. Trimming removed 2 bases from V and 5 bases from J, with 10 bases in between. This CDR3 reads CASSFGIATEAFF. CDR3 nucleotides: TGTGCCAGCAGCTTCGGGATCGCGACTGAAGCTTTCTTT. Variable domain in full (rest from reference TRBV5-4 and TRBJ1-1): ETGVTQSPTHLIKTRGQQVTLRCSSQSGHNTVSWYQQALGQGPQFIFQYYREEENGRGNFPPRFSGLQFPNYSSELNVNALELDDSALYLCASSFGIATEAFFGQGTRLTVV.

This clone has a handful of counts. The rearrangement uses TRBV30 and TRBJ1-5; 8 nucleotides align to TRBD1. CDR3 length: 14 residues. The germline V gene encodes CDR1 GTSNPN and CDR2 SVGIG (reference sequence). V trimming: 3 bases; J trimming: 6 bases; junction bases outside the gene matches: 7. The CDR3 here is CAWSPPGGTQPQHF. CDR3 DNA sequence: TGTGCCTGGAGCCCCCCAGGGGGCACTCAGCCCCAGCATTTT.

This rearrangement joins TRBV5-6 to TRBJ1-1; 10 bases are a match to TRBD1. The germline gives CDR1 SGHDT, CDR2 YYEEEE. With 2 bases clipped from V and 1 base from J, the junction kept 5 bases outside the gene matches. There are 16 residues in the CDR3. The CDR3 nucleotides read TGTGCCAGCAGCTTCGACAGGGGGCGCCGGAACACTGAAGCTTTCTTT. Its protein product is CASSFDRGRRNTEAFF.

This clone was detected only a few times. The CDR3: CASSEFGWGGDYGYTF. Written as DNA, the CDR3 is TGTGCCAGCAGTGAATTCGGGTGGGGCGGCGACTATGGCTACACCTTC. The genes are TRBV6-1 and TRBJ1-2; the D gene is possibly TRBD1 (5 bases). CDR1 and CDR2 from the germline V gene are MNHNS and SASEGT. The CDR3 contains 16 residues. The V gene lost 2 bases and the J gene lost 3 bases, with 16 bases spanning the gap.

Concerning this clone itself: A junction end diverges from the germline sequence, so it may reflect a read error. This rearrangement joins TRBV19 to TRBJ1-1, with 8 bases lining up with TRBD1. The CDR3 has 12 amino acids. From germline, CDR1 is LNHDA and CDR2 SQIVND (reference sequence). The chain's CDR3 is CASSADRGETFF. As DNA, the CDR3 is TGTGCCAGTAGTGCTGACAGGGGTGAAACTTTCTTT.

The sample holds a few counts of this clone. The genes are TRBV28 and TRBJ1-2, with a possible D match to TRBD1 (5 bases). CDR1 and CDR2 (germline): MDHEN, SYDVKM. The CDR3 extends over 11 amino acids. Trimming took 4 bases from V and 6 from J, leaving 6 bases between them. The CDR3 is CASSSGDGYTF. The CDR3 DNA reads as TGTGCCAGCAGTTCGGGGGATGGCTACACCTTC.

Points on this clone: This CDR3 is also generated by other DNA sequences in the sample. The rearrangement joins TRBV7-8 to TRBJ2-7, with a tentative D call TRBD2 (5 bases). Trimming took 1 base from V and 2 from J, leaving 9 bases between them. This CDR3 contains 14 residues. Germline-derived CDR1 and CDR2 are SGHVS and FQNEAQ. The CDR3 region has the DNA TGTGCCAGCAGCTTAGGTGGCGGGCCCTACGAGCAGTACTTC. As protein: CASSLGGGPYEQYF.

This clone has just one count. J is TRBJ2-3 and V is TRBV30; TRBD1 matches at 8 bases. The CDR3 loop spans 15 amino acids. The J segment lost 4 bases and the V segment lost 3 bases, leaving 9 bases of the junction unmatched. In germline, CDR1 is GTSNPN, CDR2 SVGIG (reference sequence). The CDR3 DNA is TGTGCCTGGAGCTCAGACAGGGGTAGTCCAGATACGCAGTATTTT. It yields the protein CAWSSDRGSPDTQYF.

This clone was seen only a few times. This sequence joins TRBV19 and TRBJ1-1; 7 nucleotides agree with TRBD1. V shed 6 bases and J 7 bases; nucleotides not matched to a gene: 8. Germline lookup yields CDR1 LNHDA and CDR2 SQIVND (reference sequence). The CDR3 totals 13 residues. The CDR3 protein is CASSPLTGVEAFF. The CDR3 DNA is TGTGCCAGTAGCCCACTCACAGGGGTTGAAGCTTTCTTT. Full variable domain (missing parts from reference TRBV19 and TRBJ1-1): DGGITQSPKYLFRKEGQNVTLSCEQNLNHDAMYWYRQDPGQGLRLIYYSQIVNDFQKGDIAEGYSVSREKKESFPLTVTSAQKNPTAFYLCASSPLTGVEAFFGQGTRLTVV.

This chain joins TRBV7-2 and TRBJ2-7; weak D call: TRBD1 (5 bases). The CDR3 has 14 amino acids. V dropped 1 base and J dropped 3 bases, with 10 bases sitting between them. CDR1 is SGHTA and CDR2 is FQGNSA in the germline V gene. This chain's CDR3 is CASSLGGQGYEQYF. CDR3 in DNA: TGTGCCAGCAGCTTAGGTGGGCAGGGCTACGAGCAGTACTTC.

This rearrangement joins TRBV4-1 to TRBJ2-1, with 15 bases aligning to TRBD2. Germline CDR1 and CDR2: MGHRA and YSYEKL. CDR3 size: 14 residues. V gave up 4 bases and J gave up 12 bases; unmatched junction bases: 4. The CDR3, as DNA: TGCGCCAGCAGCCTGGGACTAGCGGGAGGAACGCAGTTCTTC. It is translated as CASSLGLAGGTQFF.

V is TRBV28 and J is TRBJ1-1; 8 bases are a match to TRBD1. CDR1 and CDR2 (germline): MDHEN, SYDVKM. The V gene end was trimmed by 0 bases and the J gene end by 5 bases; junction bases not matched to a gene: 5. The CDR3 loop spans 15 amino acids. The CDR3 loop reads CASSLWADRETEAFF. DNA of the CDR3: TGTGCCAGCAGTTTATGGGCGGACAGGGAAACTGAAGCTTTCTTT.

The rearrangement joins TRBV20-1 to TRBJ2-2, with D tentatively TRBD2 (5 bases). Trimming took 6 bases from V and 6 from J, leaving 8 bases between them. The CDR3 spans 11 residues. Germline values: CDR1 DFQATT, CDR2 SNEGSKA (reference sequence). The CDR3 reads CSARRAGELFF. CDR3 coding DNA: TGCAGTGCGAGGCGGGCCGGGGAGCTGTTTTTT.

The V and J genes are TRBV9 and TRBJ1-4, with D perhaps matching TRBD1 (6 bases). The CDR3 is 15 amino acids. The V and J ends lost 2 bases and 7 bases respectively, with 15 bases between them. The germline V gene has CDR1 SGDLS and CDR2 YYNGEE. CDR3 nucleotide sequence: TGTGCCAGCAGCGTTTCCAGGGGCGGCGTTGAAAAACTGTTTTTT. It encodes CASSVSRGGVEKLFF.

This clone was seen a handful of times. The V gene is TRBV4-1, the J gene TRBJ1-5; D unclear. Germline CDR1 and CDR2: MGHRA and YSYEKL. Trimming removed 4 bases from V and 0 bases from J, with 10 bases in between. This CDR3 has 15 amino acids. The CDR3 sequence is CASSPTLDSNQPQHF. CDR3 nucleotide sequence: TGCGCCAGCAGCCCGACTTTGGATAGCAATCAGCCCCAGCATTTT.